This T cell receptor (beta chain) is drawn from a study of cytomegalovirus exposure and HLA in healthy donors. The study ran its PCR with 60 Vbeta and 13 Jbeta primers. Here immunoSEQ multiplex PCR was the method, and the copy in TCRdb shows in-frame clones only, minus some. The sample holds 81,000 or so clones; more than 55% are singletons and the top ten take around 5.5%. The sequence was collected from a woman aged 30 to 39 in good health and CMV-seropositive. Sequencing was carried out using PBMCs.

CDR3 nucleotides: TGCGCCAGCAGCCAAGGGGGGGGCAAAAAGCAGTACTTC. This codes for CASSQGGGKKQYF. V is TRBV4-3 and J is TRBJ2-7, with D possibly matching TRBD2 (7 bases). The CDR3 contains 13 residues. The V gene's germline CDR1 is LGHNA and CDR2 YSLEER. V was trimmed by 1 base and J by 8 bases, leaving 12 bases between them.